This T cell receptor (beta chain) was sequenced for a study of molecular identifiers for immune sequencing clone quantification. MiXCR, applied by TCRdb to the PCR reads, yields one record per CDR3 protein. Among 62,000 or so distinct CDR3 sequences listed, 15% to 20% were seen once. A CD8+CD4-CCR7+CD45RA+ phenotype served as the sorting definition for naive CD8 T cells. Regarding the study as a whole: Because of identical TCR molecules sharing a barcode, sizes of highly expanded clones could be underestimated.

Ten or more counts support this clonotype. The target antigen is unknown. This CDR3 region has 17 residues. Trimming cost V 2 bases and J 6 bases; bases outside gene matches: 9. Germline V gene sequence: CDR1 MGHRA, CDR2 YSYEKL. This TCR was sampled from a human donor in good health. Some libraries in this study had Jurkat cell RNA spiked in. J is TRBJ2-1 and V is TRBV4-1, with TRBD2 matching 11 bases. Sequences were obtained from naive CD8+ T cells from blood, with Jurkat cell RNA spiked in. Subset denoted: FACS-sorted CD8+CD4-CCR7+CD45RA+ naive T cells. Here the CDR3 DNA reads TGCGCCAGCAGCCAAAAGCCGCTAGCGGGAGGTCTCAATGAGCAGTTCTTC. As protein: CASSQKPLAGGLNEQFF.